These 21 T cell receptor beta chains share one sample of origin, sequenced in a study of T cell repertoires in cytomegalovirus infection. These receptors have no known antigen. TCRdb ran MiXCR on the reads and lists one entry per CDR3 protein. The sample includes about 280,000 distinct CDR3 sequences, 22% of them seen just once. The sequences come from cultured PBMCs, collected from culture after CMV antigen stimulation. The origin of the receptors is a human donor in good health (CMV status not recorded). Some clones in this sample may be carry-over from other donors' samples.

CDR3 residues: CASSYSGQGDTEAFF. Written as DNA, the CDR3 is TGTGCCAGCAGTTACTCGGGACAGGGGGACACTGAAGCTTTCTTT. The V gene is TRBV6-5, the J gene TRBJ1-1; 11 bases fit TRBD1. Trimming at V came to 0 bases and at J to 3 bases, leaving 0 bases not matched to a gene. The CDR3 loop spans 15 amino acids. Germline CDR1 and CDR2: MNHEY and SVGAGI.

This clonotype was detected only a few times. The chain has TRBV19 and TRBJ2-7, with TRBD1 matching 11 bases. V gave up 7 bases and J gave up 0 bases; unmatched junction bases: 5. The CDR3 extends over 15 amino acids. Germline V CDR1 and CDR2: LNHDA, SQIVND (reference sequence). CDR3 residues: CASNPGTGGSYEQYF. The CDR3 bases are TGTGCCAGTAACCCAGGGACAGGGGGCTCCTACGAGCAGTACTTC. Supplemented by reference TRBV19 and TRBJ2-7, the full variable domain reads DGGITQSPKYLFRKEGQNVTLSCEQNLNHDAMYWYRQDPGQGLRLIYYSQIVNDFQKGDIAEGYSVSREKKESFPLTVTSAQKNPTAFYLCASNPGTGGSYEQYFGPGTRLTVT.

This chain uses TRBV27 with TRBJ1-1; TRBD1 matches at 7 bases. With V trimmed by 6 bases and J by 5 bases, 9 bases remained unmatched. The CDR3 contains 14 residues. CDR1 is MNHEY, CDR2 SMNVEV, per germline (reference sequence). CDR3 protein: CASRLGGETTEAFF. As DNA, the CDR3 is TGTGCCAGCAGACTAGGGGGCGAGACGACTGAAGCTTTCTTT.

This clonotype was counted between two and nine times. The V call is TRBV7-2, the J call TRBJ2-2; TRBD2 aligns across 9 bases. The CDR3 contains 18 residues. Germline CDR1 and CDR2: SGHTA and FQGNSA. J gave up 4 bases and V 5 bases, and 14 bases lay outside the gene matches. The CDR3 here is CASSPSGLAGMGTGELFF. The CDR3 DNA reads TGTGCCAGCAGCCCCTCGGGGCTAGCGGGAATGGGCACCGGGGAGCTGTTTTTT.

This clonotype came up many times. The V call is TRBV12-3 or TRBV12-4, the J call TRBJ1-1; D remains unclear. Trimming took 3 bases from V and 4 from J, leaving 6 bases between them. The CDR3 length is 12 residues. CDR3 DNA: TGTGCCAGCAGTTTTTGGAGCACTGAAGCTTTCTTT. Protein: CASSFWSTEAFF.

This clonotype appeared a few times. This sequence joins TRBV10-3 and TRBJ1-3; no reliable D call. Germline lookup yields CDR1 ENHRY and CDR2 SYGVKD. With 6 bases removed from V and 2 bases from J, the gap between germline ends came to 5 bases. This CDR3 is 12 amino acids long. The CDR3 coding sequence is TGTGCCATCAGGGCACCTGGAAACACCATATATTTT. It translates to CAIRAPGNTIYF.

This clonotype was seen at least ten times. This chain connects TRBV7-2 to TRBJ1-3; D is unresolved. The CDR3 loop spans 15 amino acids. Germline V gene lookup returns CDR1 SGHTA and CDR2 FQGNSA. Trimming shortened V by 2 bases and J by 0 bases, and 8 bases separated the two germline ends. CDR3: CASSLSLDSGNTIYF. The CDR3, as DNA: TGTGCCAGCAGCTTAAGCTTGGACTCTGGAAACACCATATATTTT.

This clonotype has a count of ten or more. The rearrangement links TRBV19 to TRBJ2-2; D may be TRBD1 (6 bases). The CDR3 totals 16 residues. Germline V gene data show CDR1 as LNHDA and CDR2 as SQIVND (reference sequence). The V and J ends lost 3 bases and 4 bases respectively, with 15 bases between them. The CDR3 loop is CASSILARRGTGELFF. The CDR3 nucleotides read TGTGCCAGTAGTATCTTAGCCCGCAGGGGCACCGGGGAGCTGTTTTTT. The full variable domain, rest sourced from reference TRBV19 and TRBJ2-2, is DGGITQSPKYLFRKEGQNVTLSCEQNLNHDAMYWYRQDPGQGLRLIYYSQIVNDFQKGDIAEGYSVSREKKESFPLTVTSAQKNPTAFYLCASSILARRGTGELFFGEGSRLTVL.

The chain links TRBV24-1 to TRBJ2-1; 8 nucleotides match TRBD2. V trimming: 3 bases; J trimming: 13 bases; junction bases outside the gene matches: 7. The CDR3 length is 13 residues. From germline, CDR1 is KGHDR and CDR2 SFDVKD. CDR3 loop: CATSDRIAGHQFF. The CDR3 DNA reads TGTGCCACCAGTGATCGGATAGCGGGACACCAGTTCTTC.

The V call is TRBV28, the J call TRBJ2-5, with TRBD2 matching over 11 bases. The trim removed 6 bases at V and 4 bases at J, leaving 13 bases unmatched. This CDR3 region has 17 residues. Germline CDR1 MDHEN, CDR2 SYDVKM. The CDR3 loop reads CASSDPASGRWRETQYF. The CDR3 DNA reads as TGTGCCAGCAGCGACCCTGCTAGCGGGAGGTGGAGAGAGACCCAGTACTTC.

This clonotype was counted at least ten times. The CDR3 bases are TGTGCCAGCAGCTTAAATATGAAGGCAGAAGGAGCTTTCTTT. Translated, it gives CASSLNMKAEGAFF. The chain is built from TRBV11-3 and TRBJ1-1, with D unclear. The V end was cut by 2 bases, the J end by 10 bases, with 17 bases between. The CDR3 consists of 14 residues. Germline V gene data show CDR1 as SGHNT and CDR2 as YENEEA.

This clonotype was detected a few times. This chain connects TRBV6-1 to TRBJ2-5; D is unresolved. The CDR3 is made up of 14 amino acids. The V end was cut by 5 bases, the J end by 4 bases, with 14 bases between. From germline, CDR1 is MNHNS and CDR2 SASEGT. Here the CDR3 DNA reads TGTGCCAGCAGTAACCAGAAAGCTCGAGAGACCCAGTACTTC. Its protein is CASSNQKARETQYF.

V is TRBV12-3 or TRBV12-4 and J is TRBJ2-1; 9 bases line up with TRBD2. CDR3 length equals 15 residues. Trimming removed 6 bases from V and 5 bases from J; junction bases left unmatched: 8. The CDR3 DNA sequence: TGTGCCAGCAGAATCATGGCGGGGGGGCACAATGAGCAGTTCTTC. Translated, it gives CASRIMAGGHNEQFF.

This clonotype was picked up a small number of times. The V gene is TRBV6-2 or TRBV6-3, the J gene TRBJ1-2; tentative D call: TRBD1 (5 bases). This CDR3 contains 14 residues. Trimming removed 4 bases from V and 2 bases from J, with 11 bases in between. Germline V gene data show CDR1 as MNHEY and CDR2 as SVGEGT. The CDR3 nucleotides are TGTGCCAGCAGTTCCTCGGGGGGGAACTATGGCTACACCTTC. Translated: CASSSSGGNYGYTF.

This clonotype has ten or more counts. CDR3: CASSMQGGDEPLHF. CDR3 in DNA: TGTGCCAGTAGTATGCAGGGAGGGGACGAACCCCTCCACTTT. The J gene is TRBJ1-6, the V gene TRBV19; D perhaps matches TRBD1 (5 bases). The CDR3 loop spans 14 amino acids. Trimming pared 3 bases from V and 12 bases from J, leaving 15 bases between. Germline CDR1 is LNHDA and CDR2 is SQIVND (reference sequence).

V usage is TRBV24-1 and J usage is TRBJ2-3, with TRBD1 matching 7 bases. This CDR3 contains 17 residues. Trimming at V came to 4 bases and at J to 6 bases, leaving 15 bases not matched to a gene. CDR1 is KGHDR and CDR2 is SFDVKD in the germline V gene. The DNA for the CDR3 is TGTGCCACCAGTGAACCCGGGACAGCTATCGGCATGGATACGCAGTATTTT. It specifies CATSEPGTAIGMDTQYF.

V and J are TRBV6-1 and TRBJ2-7; tentatively, D is TRBD2 (5 bases). CDR1 is MNHNS and CDR2 is SASEGT in the germline V gene. With 3 bases removed from V and 9 bases from J, the gap between germline ends came to 15 bases. This CDR3 region has 13 residues. The CDR3 region is CASSDTSRVWQYF. CDR3 nucleotides: TGTGCCAGCAGTGATACTAGTAGGGTGTGGCAGTACTTC.

The gene calls are TRBV27 and TRBJ2-1, with D possibly TRBD2 on 6 matching bases. V lost 7 bases, J lost 8 bases, and 15 bases lay in between. Germline lookup yields CDR1 MNHEY and CDR2 SMNVEV (reference sequence). The CDR3 has 13 residues. Written as DNA, the CDR3 is TGTGCCAGCACCCCCCGGGGGACGTATGAGCAGTTCTTC. Amino acid sequence: CASTPRGTYEQFF.

V usage is TRBV5-4 and J usage is TRBJ2-7; 11 positions match TRBD2. V lost 1 base to trimming and J lost 5 bases; unmatched junction nucleotides: 5. The CDR3 extends over 15 amino acids. Germline V gene data show CDR1 as SGHNT and CDR2 as YYREEE (reference sequence). The CDR3 loop is CASSLRLAGLDEQYF. The CDR3 nucleotides read TGTGCCAGCAGCTTGCGACTAGCGGGACTAGACGAGCAGTACTTC.

In its sample, this clonotype was seen a few times. The V gene is TRBV14, the J gene TRBJ2-2, with TRBD1 as a possible D gene (5 bases). Per germline, CDR1 SGHDN and CDR2 FVKESK. V dropped 0 bases and J dropped 6 bases, with 14 bases sitting between them. CDR3 length: 16 amino acids. CDR3 DNA sequence: TGTGCCAGCAGCCAAGATCCCGCAGGGCGGTCCGGGGAGCTGTTTTTT. Amino acids: CASSQDPAGRSGELFF.

The V call is TRBV6-1, the J call TRBJ2-7; 13 bases fit TRBD2. Trimming removed 5 bases from V and 5 bases from J; junction bases left unmatched: 9. In germline, CDR1 is MNHNS, CDR2 SASEGT. This CDR3 is built from 16 residues. The CDR3 sequence is CASSTGGLAGADEQYV. CDR3 in DNA: TGTGCCAGCAGTACGGGCGGACTAGCGGGAGCGGACGAGCAGTACGTC.